The 20 T cell receptor beta chains below all came from one sample that was sequenced in a study of cytomegalovirus exposure and HLA in healthy donors. It was with 60 Vbeta and 13 Jbeta primers that the PCR ran. The repertoire was sequenced with immunoSEQ multiplex PCR; TCRdb's copy has only in-frame clones and lacks some. Of approximately 150,000 clones in the sample, 73% were seen once. Specimen: PBMCs. Receptors were obtained from a woman aged 18-30 years in good health and CMV-seropositive.

The rearrangement uses TRBV7-9 and TRBJ2-1; D is perhaps TRBD1 (5 bases). The CDR3 is made up of 14 amino acids. Germline-derived CDR1 and CDR2 are SEHNR and FQNEAQ (reference sequence). Trimming stripped 3 bases from V and 3 bases from J, with 9 bases between. The CDR3 DNA sequence: TGTGCCAGCAGCTTCGACAGCCACTACAATGAGCAGTTCTTC. Translation: CASSFDSHYNEQFF.

The chain has TRBV4-2 and TRBJ1-2, with D tentatively TRBD1 (6 bases). V was trimmed by 0 bases and J by 8 bases, leaving 10 bases between them. This CDR3 is built from 13 residues. Germline V gene data show CDR1 as LGHNA and CDR2 as YNFKEQ. This CDR3 is CASSQDLTGGYTF. In DNA, the CDR3 is TGTGCCAGCAGCCAAGATTTAACAGGGGGCTACACCTTC.

The chain carries TRBV10-3 and TRBJ2-5, with D tentatively TRBD2 (6 bases). V was trimmed by 6 bases and J by 1 base, leaving 9 bases between them. The V gene's germline CDR1 is ENHRY and CDR2 SYGVKD. This CDR3 region has 13 residues. CDR3 amino acids: CAISGSLQETQYF. CDR3 nucleotides: TGTGCCATCAGCGGGAGCCTCCAAGAGACCCAGTACTTC.

This chain connects TRBV25-1 to TRBJ1-6; 7 bases map to TRBD1. The CDR3 extends over 15 amino acids. The ends lost 6 bases at V and 7 bases at J; junction bases unmatched: 9. Germline CDR1 MGHDK, CDR2 SYGVNS. CDR3 sequence reads: CASRGVGGWNSPLHF. The DNA of the CDR3 is TGTGCCAGCAGGGGGGTAGGGGGCTGGAATTCACCCCTCCACTTT.

The rearrangement uses TRBV19 and TRBJ1-1, with a weak D call TRBD1 (5 bases). The CDR3 is made up of 12 amino acids. The germline V gene has CDR1 LNHDA and CDR2 SQIVND (reference sequence). V was cut by 5 bases and J by 6 bases, with 10 bases left in between. CDR3 in amino acids: CASSPGVSEAFF. The DNA for the CDR3 is TGTGCCAGTAGTCCGGGGGTGTCTGAAGCTTTCTTT.

The V call is TRBV4-1, the J call TRBJ1-2; the D gene is possibly TRBD1 (5 bases). The CDR3 has 16 residues. Germline CDR1 MGHRA, CDR2 YSYEKL. Trimming shortened V by 3 bases and J by 5 bases, and 19 bases separated the two germline ends. CDR3 protein: CASSQVDSYHGYGYTF. CDR3 DNA: TGCGCCAGCAGCCAGGTAGACAGTTACCATGGGTATGGCTACACCTTC.

This clone has a handful of counts. The chain recombines TRBV9 with TRBJ2-3; 10 nucleotides line up with TRBD2. The CDR3 totals 14 residues. Per germline, CDR1 SGDLS and CDR2 YYNGEE. J was trimmed by 5 bases and V by 4 bases; bases with no gene match: 4. Here the CDR3 DNA reads TGTGCCAGCAGCAGCGGGAGGGTTCAAGATACGCAGTATTTT. Encoded protein: CASSSGRVQDTQYF.

This clone was seen only a few times. V usage is TRBV4-1 and J usage is TRBJ1-5; D uncertain. Trimming left V 0 bases short and J 7 bases short, with 7 bases between. Germline values: CDR1 MGHRA, CDR2 YSYEKL. This CDR3 has 13 amino acids. In nucleotides, the CDR3 is TGCGCCAGCAGCCAAGATTTCGAGCAGCCCCAGCATTTT. Translation: CASSQDFEQPQHF.

The chain is built from TRBV5-1 and TRBJ2-7; TRBD2 agrees at 14 bases. The germline gives CDR1 SGHRS, CDR2 YFSETQ. The CDR3 loop spans 18 amino acids. J was trimmed by 0 bases and V by 4 bases; bases with no gene match: 9. The CDR3 bases are TGCGCCAGCAGCGGGGGGACTAGCGGGGGCCTATACTCCTACGAGCAGTACTTC. This translates into CASSGGTSGGLYSYEQYF.

The chain joins TRBV13 to TRBJ2-5, with 9 bases matching TRBD1. Germline trimming cut 6 bases from V and 3 bases from J; bases unmatched to any gene: 14. Germline assignment: CDR1 PRHDT and CDR2 FYEKMQ (reference sequence). The CDR3 is 17 residues long. This CDR3 reads CASRNLRDREGKETQYF. CDR3 in DNA: TGTGCCAGCAGAAATCTCCGGGACAGGGAAGGGAAAGAGACCCAGTACTTC.

This clone was seen more than once but under ten times. DNA for the CDR3: TGTGCCAGCAGGTCTACTAGCTTAGAGGAGACCCAGTACTTC. Its translation: CASRSTSLEETQYF. The rearrangement joins TRBV2 to TRBJ2-5; maybe TRBD2 (6 bases). Germline V gene data show CDR1 as SNHLY and CDR2 as FYNNEI. This CDR3 is built from 14 residues. V gave up 6 bases and J gave up 5 bases, with 16 bases separating them.

This clone has a single count. This rearrangement joins TRBV7-9 to TRBJ1-1; 7 bases are shared with TRBD1. CDR1 SEHNR and CDR2 FQNEAQ come from the germline V gene (reference sequence). The CDR3 extends over 15 amino acids. V shed 4 bases and J 5 bases; nucleotides not matched to a gene: 10. In DNA form, the CDR3 reads TGTGCCAGCAGCTCCCCGACAGGGAAGGCGACTGAAGCTTTCTTT. The encoded protein is CASSSPTGKATEAFF.

This chain joins TRBV5-1 and TRBJ2-7, with 7 positions matching TRBD2. The length of the CDR3 is 14 residues. Germline lookup yields CDR1 SGHRS and CDR2 YFSETQ. V was pared by 4 bases and J by 0 bases, with 4 bases of the junction left unmatched. The CDR3: CASSSRGGSYEQYF. CDR3 nucleotides: TGCGCCAGCAGCAGCCGCGGGGGCTCCTACGAGCAGTACTTC.

This clone appeared a single time. The chain employs TRBV7-2 and TRBJ1-6, with 10 bases identical to TRBD1. CDR1 is SGHTA, CDR2 FQGNSA, per germline. CDR3 size: 15 residues. Unmatched junction bases numbered 6, after V lost 8 bases and J lost 5 bases. The CDR3 DNA reads as TGTGCCAGCTCCCGGGGGACAGGGGATAATTCACCCCTCCACTTT. Amino acids: CASSRGTGDNSPLHF.

This chain joins TRBV7-2 and TRBJ1-2; perhaps TRBD1 as D (6 bases). The CDR3 contains 13 residues. Germline loops: CDR1 SGHTA, CDR2 FQGNSA. V was shortened by 0 bases and J by 8 bases, with 10 bases between the two germline ends. CDR3 region: CASSLAAGEGYTF. The CDR3 nucleotides read TGTGCCAGCAGCTTAGCCGCAGGGGAGGGCTACACCTTC.

The CDR3 spells CASSPFDRPNTEAFF. The CDR3 DNA follows: TGTGCCAGCAGCCCGTTCGACAGGCCGAACACTGAAGCTTTCTTT. The chain couples TRBV7-6 to TRBJ1-1; D may be TRBD1 (6 bases). CDR1 is SGHVS and CDR2 is FNYEAQ in the germline V gene. There are 15 residues in the CDR3. V lost 5 bases and J 1 base, leaving 14 bases between the germline ends. Full variable domain (rest looked up from reference TRBV7-6 and TRBJ1-1): GAGVSQSPRYKVTKRGQDVALRCDPISGHVSLYWYRQALGQGPEFLTYFNYEAQQDKSGLPNDRFSAERPEGSISTLTIQRTEQRDSAMYRCASSPFDRPNTEAFFGQGTRLTVV.

There are a few counts of this clone. The chain has TRBV9 and TRBJ1-2; 7 nucleotides match TRBD1. Germline V CDR1 and CDR2: SGDLS, YYNGEE. The CDR3 contains 14 residues. J lost 2 bases, V lost 3 bases, and 4 bases had no gene match. The CDR3 DNA sequence: TGTGCCAGCAGCGGCGGGACAGACAACTATGGCTACACCTTC. Its translation: CASSGGTDNYGYTF.

The chain links TRBV5-4 to TRBJ2-1, with a tentative D call TRBD1 (6 bases). The CDR3 is 14 amino acids. Germline V lookup: CDR1 SGHNT, CDR2 YYREEE (reference sequence). V was clipped by 3 bases and J by 4 bases, with 11 bases between them. CDR3 in DNA: TGTGCCAGCAGCTCCCAAGGGACATACAATGAGCAGTTCTTC. It translates to CASSSQGTYNEQFF.

The chain joins TRBV2 to TRBJ1-1; possible D gene TRBD1, 6 bases. The CDR3 is 12 amino acids. Trimming cost V 8 bases and J 10 bases, with 17 bases left between them. The germline V gene has CDR1 SNHLY and CDR2 FYNNEI. The CDR3 protein is CASRGGVRGAFF. The DNA for the CDR3 is TGTGCCAGCCGCGGGGGCGTCCGGGGAGCTTTCTTT.

V and J are TRBV4-2 and TRBJ2-7; D possibly corresponds to TRBD2 (6 bases). Germline V gene lookup returns CDR1 LGHNA and CDR2 YNFKEQ. V was shortened by 0 bases and J by 3 bases, with 9 bases between the two germline ends. This CDR3 has 14 residues. The DNA of the CDR3 is TGTGCCAGCAGCCAAGAGGGACTTAGCTACGAGCAGTACTTC. Residues: CASSQEGLSYEQYF.